The rows below give T cell receptor beta chains drawn from one sample of a study of memory CD4+ T cells and cytomegalovirus serostatus. Clones were sequenced by immunoSEQ multiplex PCR, and TCRdb holds only the in-frame ones, with some missing. The data show 55,000 to 65,000 clones, around 82% seen once. The source material was memory CD4+ T cells from blood. These receptors all come from an adult in good health and CMV-seronegative. Some clones in this sample may be carry-over from other donors' samples. CDR3s include the opening cysteine and the closing phenylalanine or tryptophan. D genes are given only for firm matches. Size tells how often a clone was seen (once, few, many) or the class of an expanded clone, and some rows leave it out.

d_gene: TRBD1; j_gene: TRBJ1-6; abundance: .; v_gene: TRBV7-2; CDR3aa: CASSLATGVRNSPLHF; CDR3nt: TGTGCCAGCAGCTTAGCGACAGGGGTAAGGAATTCACCCCTCCACTTT
d_gene: .; j_gene: TRBJ1-5; abundance: .; v_gene: TRBV6-1; CDR3aa: CASSLSNQPQHF; CDR3nt: TGTGCCAGCAGCCTTAGCAATCAGCCCCAGCATTTT
d_gene: TRBD2; j_gene: TRBJ2-7; abundance: few; v_gene: TRBV28; CDR3aa: CASSSYSTSGRAHEQYF; CDR3nt: TGTGCCAGCAGTTCCTACAGTACTAGCGGGAGAGCCCACGAGCAGTACTTC
d_gene: TRBD1; j_gene: TRBJ2-4; abundance: .; v_gene: TRBV9; CDR3aa: CASSPGTVLAKNIQYF; CDR3nt: TGTGCCAGCAGCCCCGGGACAGTACTAGCCAAAAACATTCAGTACTTC
d_gene: .; j_gene: TRBJ2-4; abundance: .; v_gene: TRBV12-5; CDR3aa: CASGPGVGAKNIQYF; CDR3nt: TGTGCTAGTGGGCCGGGGGTCGGGGCCAAAAACATTCAGTACTTC
d_gene: .; j_gene: TRBJ1-1; abundance: .; v_gene: TRBV18; CDR3aa: CASSSGRGMNTEAFF; CDR3nt: TGTGCCAGCTCATCTGGGAGAGGGATGAACACTGAAGCTTTCTTT
d_gene: .; j_gene: TRBJ1-1; abundance: .; v_gene: TRBV6-5; CDR3aa: CASSPTRGQNTEAFF; CDR3nt: TGTGCCAGCAGCCCCACCCGGGGACAGAACACTGAAGCTTTCTTT
d_gene: .; j_gene: TRBJ2-3; abundance: .; v_gene: TRBV5-6; CDR3aa: CASSPGPTDTQYF; CDR3nt: TGTGCCAGCAGCCCTGGACCCACAGATACGCAGTATTTT
d_gene: .; j_gene: TRBJ1-3; abundance: .; v_gene: TRBV6-1; CDR3aa: CASRVLGDSGNTIYF; CDR3nt: TGTGCCAGCAGGGTCTTAGGGGACTCTGGAAACACCATATATTTT
d_gene: .; j_gene: TRBJ1-6; abundance: few; v_gene: TRBV29-1; CDR3aa: CSVKVGRGGSPLHF; CDR3nt: TGCAGCGTCAAAGTAGGCAGGGGAGGTTCACCCCTCCACTTT